This T cell receptor (beta chain) was retrieved from a study of naive and memory T cell subsets. Findings of the study overall: Each distinct alpha or beta sequence counts as one clonotype. Gini index rose across naive, CM, EM and EMRA in CD4 and CD8. Naive and memory subsets had different power law exponents for TCR abundance.

Two oligonucleotides, mixed equimolar, formed the beta constant-region primer covering TRBC1 and TRBC2. A single record per CDR3 protein comes from TCRdb applying MiXCR to the UMI-ligation and nested PCR reads. The data contain 150,000 or so distinct CDR3 sequences, 15% to 20% of them singletons. Germline values: CDR1 LGHNA, CDR2 YSLEER. The CDR3 sequence is 13 residues long. With 0 bases removed from V and 6 bases from J, the gap between germline ends came to 7 bases. There are many counts of this clonotype. Antigen: not known. Four subsets defined by CD45RA and CD27 were sorted after CD3, CD4, CD8 and live/dead staining.

This chain connects TRBV4-3 to TRBJ2-3; D is unresolved. The sequence was obtained from a human donor in good health. Sample: naive CD4+ T cells from blood. This CDR3 is CASSQEGSDTQYF. CDR3 in DNA: TGCGCCAGCAGCCAAGAAGGGTCGGATACGCAGTATTTT.